Reported below is one T cell receptor beta chain. Additional DNA sequences in this sample encode the identical CDR3. The CDR3 runs to 15 residues. Germline assignment: CDR1 MNHNS and CDR2 SASEGT. The V segment lost 5 bases and the J segment 4 bases; nucleotides outside the gene matches: 5. The assay was immunoSEQ multiplex PCR, and TCRdb's table has in-frame clones only and misses some. Of about 2.4 million clones listed, approximately 94% are singletons. The data were taken from a study of shared clonotypes between healthy human individuals. The TCR comes from a man aged 18 to 30 in good health. Input material: naive CD4+ T cells sorted from blood. Subset meaning: CD45RA+ positively selected. The chain has TRBV6-1 and TRBJ1-2; 12 positions agree with TRBD1. The CDR3 here is CASSTGTGGSYGYTF. As DNA, the CDR3 is TGTGCCAGCAGTACTGGGACAGGGGGCAGCTATGGCTACACCTTC.